Given below is one TCR beta chain in context. The target antigen is unknown. From germline, CDR1 is GTSNPN and CDR2 SVGIG (reference sequence). Between the trimmed V and J ends, which lost 3 bases and 1 base, there was a span of 11 bases. CDR3 length: 14 amino acids. The record originates from a study of CD8+ T cells in alopecia areata. Study findings and constraints: It was less clear whether patients shared TCRs than it was in mice, possibly because of HLA.

In each case, RNA was isolated and then reverse transcribed into cDNA as the sequencing template. Using immunoSEQ multiplex PCR, the repertoire was profiled, and TCRdb retains in-frame clones only, with some absent. Here the sample spans hundreds of thousands of clones, 65% to 70% being singletons. The sample was CD4+ T cells sorted from blood, taken at week 0. The chain recombines TRBV30 with TRBJ2-3, with D perhaps given as TRBD1 or TRBD2 (6 bases each). This clonotype originated in a human donor with alopecia areata. For the CDR3, the DNA is TGTGCCTGGAGCGATAGGGGGGGCACAGATACGCAGTATTTT. Translation: CAWSDRGGTDTQYF.